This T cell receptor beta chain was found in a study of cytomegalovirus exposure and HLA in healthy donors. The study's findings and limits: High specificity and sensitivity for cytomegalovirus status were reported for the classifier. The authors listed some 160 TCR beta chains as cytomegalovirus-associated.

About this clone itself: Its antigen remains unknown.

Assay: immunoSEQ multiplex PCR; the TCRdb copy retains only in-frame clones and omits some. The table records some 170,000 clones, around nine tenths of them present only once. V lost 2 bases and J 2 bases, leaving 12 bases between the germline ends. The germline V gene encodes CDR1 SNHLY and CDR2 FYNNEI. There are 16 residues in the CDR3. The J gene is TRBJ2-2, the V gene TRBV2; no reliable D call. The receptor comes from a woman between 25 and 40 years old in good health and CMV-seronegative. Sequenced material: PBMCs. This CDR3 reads CASSEMAVRNTGELFF. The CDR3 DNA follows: TGTGCCAGCAGTGAAATGGCAGTAAGAAACACCGGGGAGCTGTTTTTT.